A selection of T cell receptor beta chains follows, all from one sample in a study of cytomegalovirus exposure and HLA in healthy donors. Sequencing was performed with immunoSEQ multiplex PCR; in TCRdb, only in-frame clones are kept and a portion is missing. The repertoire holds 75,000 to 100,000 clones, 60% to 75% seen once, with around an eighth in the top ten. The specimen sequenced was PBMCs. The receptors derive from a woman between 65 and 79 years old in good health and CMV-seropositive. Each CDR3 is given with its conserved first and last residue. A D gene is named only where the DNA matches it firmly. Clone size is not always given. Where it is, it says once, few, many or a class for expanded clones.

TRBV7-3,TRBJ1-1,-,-,TGTGCCAGCAGCTTATCGGCAGGGATGGCCGACACTGAAGCTTTCTTT,CASSLSAGMADTEAFF
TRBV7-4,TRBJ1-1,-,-,TGTGCCAGCAGCCCAGCCAAAGGGGACACTGAAGCTTTCTTT,CASSPAKGDTEAFF
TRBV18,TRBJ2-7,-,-,TGTGCCAGCTCACCATCGCACAACTACGAGCAGTACTTC,CASSPSHNYEQYF
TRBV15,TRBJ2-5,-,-,TGTGCCACCAGCAGAGATAAGGCGGCGGAGACCCAGTACTTC,CATSRDKAAETQYF
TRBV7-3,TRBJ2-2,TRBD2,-,TGTGCCAGCCATCCTAGCGGCTCGAACACCGGGGAGCTGTTTTTT,CASHPSGSNTGELFF
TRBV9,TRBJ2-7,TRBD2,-,TGTGCCAGCAGCGTAAGAGCGGGAGGGGCCGGTGAGCAGTACTTC,CASSVRAGGAGEQYF
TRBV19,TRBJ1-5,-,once,TGTGCCAGCCTGATGGCGGGGGGCGGTAATCAGCCCCAGCATTTT,CASLMAGGGNQPQHF
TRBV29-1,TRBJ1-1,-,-,TGCAGCGTCGCCAGGGACATGAACACTGAAGCTTTCTTT,CSVARDMNTEAFF
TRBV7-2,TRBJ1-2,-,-,TGTGCCAGCAGCTTAGCCCCAAATTATGGCTACACCTTC,CASSLAPNYGYTF
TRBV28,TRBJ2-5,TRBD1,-,TGTGCCAGCAGTACTCCGGGACAGGGGGCAGAGACCCAGTACTTC,CASSTPGQGAETQYF
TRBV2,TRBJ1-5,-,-,TGTGCCAGCAGTGATAGTGTAAGAACAGGTTATAGCAATCAGCCCCAGCATTTT,CASSDSVRTGYSNQPQHF
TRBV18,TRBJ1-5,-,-,TGTGCCAGCTCACCACCCTATAGCAATCAGCCCCAGCATTTT,CASSPPYSNQPQHF
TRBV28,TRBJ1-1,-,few,TGTGCCAGCAGTCTACGAATGGCTGAAGCTTTCTTT,CASSLRMAEAFF
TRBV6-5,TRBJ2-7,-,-,TGTGCCAGCAGACTAGGCTACGAGCAGTACTTC,CASRLGYEQYF
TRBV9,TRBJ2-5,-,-,TGTGCCAGCAGCTCCCCCCGAGGTAGCGGACAAGAGACCCAGTACTTC,CASSSPRGSGQETQYF
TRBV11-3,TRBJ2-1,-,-,TGTGCCAGCAGCTTAGGCCGACACCCCTCCTACAATGAGCAGTTCTTC,CASSLGRHPSYNEQFF
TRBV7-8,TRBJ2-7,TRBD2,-,TGTGCCAGCAGCTTCTCAACCGGGACTAGCTCCTACGAGCAGTACTTC,CASSFSTGTSSYEQYF
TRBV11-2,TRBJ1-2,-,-,TGTGCCAGCAGCTTAGTTCCACAGGGAACTAACTATGGCTACACCTTC,CASSLVPQGTNYGYTF
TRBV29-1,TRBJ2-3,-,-,TGCAGCTCTAGGGGGGGGAACACAGATACGCAGTATTTT,CSSRGGNTDTQYF
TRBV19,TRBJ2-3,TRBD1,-,TGTGCCAGTACAACGACAGGGCCCCGCACAGATACGCAGTATTTT,CASTTTGPRTDTQYF
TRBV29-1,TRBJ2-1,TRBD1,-,TGCAGCGCGACAGGGCTCAGTGAGCAGTTCTTC,CSATGLSEQFF
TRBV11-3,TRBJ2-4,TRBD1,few,TGTGCCAGCAGCGAACAGGGGGCAGCCAAAAACATTCAGTACTTC,CASSEQGAAKNIQYF
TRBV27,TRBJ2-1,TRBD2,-,TGTGCCAGCAAAGGAAATAGCGGGGATGAGCAGTTCTTC,CASKGNSGDEQFF
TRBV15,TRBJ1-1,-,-,TGTGCCACCGTCAAGGGGGGGATGAACACTGAAGCTTTCTTT,CATVKGGMNTEAFF
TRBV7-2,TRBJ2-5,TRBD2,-,TGTGCCAGCAGCCGGTCCAACTGGGGGGGGGATGGGACCCAGTACTTC,CASSRSNWGGDGTQYF
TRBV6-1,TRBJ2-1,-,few,TGTGCCAGCAGTGAATCGGGGTTGGGTGAGCAGTTCTTC,CASSESGLGEQFF
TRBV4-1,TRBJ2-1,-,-,TGCGCCAGCAGCCACCCGGACATCTACAATGAGCAGTTCTTC,CASSHPDIYNEQFF
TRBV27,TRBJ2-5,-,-,TGTGCCACTTCCGGACAGGCGGAGGGGGAGACCCAGTACTTC,CATSGQAEGETQYF
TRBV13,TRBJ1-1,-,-,TGTGCCAGCAGCCTCAGGACTGACGTCCTGAACACTGAAGCTTTCTTT,CASSLRTDVLNTEAFF
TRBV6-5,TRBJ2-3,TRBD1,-,TGTGCCAGTGGACAGGGCCTTCCCCCCACAGATACGCAGTATTTT,CASGQGLPPTDTQYF
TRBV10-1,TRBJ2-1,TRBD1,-,TGCGCCAGCAGTGAGTCAGGGGGCGGTTACAATGAGCAGTTCTTC,CASSESGGGYNEQFF
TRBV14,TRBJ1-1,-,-,TGTGCCAGCAGCCTAAGAGGGATAAGGCGGAACACTGAAGCTTTCTTT,CASSLRGIRRNTEAFF
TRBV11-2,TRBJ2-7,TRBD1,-,TGTGCCAGCAGCTTGGGACAGGGGGCGGTCGAGCAGTACTTC,CASSLGQGAVEQYF
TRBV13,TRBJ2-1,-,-,TGTGCCAGCAGCTTAGAAAATGGGGGCGGTGAGCAGTTCTTC,CASSLENGGGEQFF
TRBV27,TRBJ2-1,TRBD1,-,TGTGCCAGCAGTTTATTGGGACAGGTGGCAAATGAGCAGTTCTTC,CASSLLGQVANEQFF
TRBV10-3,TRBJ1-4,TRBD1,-,TGTGCCATCAGTGATTCGCAGGGGGCTAATGAAAAACTGTTTTTT,CAISDSQGANEKLFF
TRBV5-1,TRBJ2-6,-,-,TGCGCCAGCAGCAGGGACACGGCCTCTGGGGCCAACGTCCTGACTTTC,CASSRDTASGANVLTF
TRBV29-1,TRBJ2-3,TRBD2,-,TGCAGCGTAGCCCGTAGCGGGGGGGGCACAGATACGCAGTATTTT,CSVARSGGGTDTQYF
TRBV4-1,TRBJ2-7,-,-,TGCGCCAGCAGCCAAAGGGAGCAGGGCAGGGGTTATTCGAGCGAGCAGTACTTC,CASSQREQGRGYSSEQYF
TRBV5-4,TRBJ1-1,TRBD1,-,TGTGCCAGCAGCATAGGTAAGGGACAGGGGATATCACGTACTGAAGCTTTCTTT,CASSIGKGQGISRTEAFF
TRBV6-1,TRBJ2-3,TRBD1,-,TGTGCCAGCACCCACGACAGGGGTATCACAGATACGCAGTATTTT,CASTHDRGITDTQYF
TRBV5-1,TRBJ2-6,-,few,TGCGCCAGCAGCTTGGTCGGGACACTGTCCTCTGGGGCCAACGTCCTGACTTTC,CASSLVGTLSSGANVLTF
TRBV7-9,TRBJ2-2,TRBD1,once,TGTGCCAGCAGCATGACCCTGACAGGGGCCGACACCGGGGAGCTGTTTTTT,CASSMTLTGADTGELFF
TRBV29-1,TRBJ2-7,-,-,TGCAGCGTTGAGGTAGCCGGGGACTCCTACGAGCAGTACTTC,CSVEVAGDSYEQYF
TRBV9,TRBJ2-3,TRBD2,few,TGTGCCAGCAGCGGAGCGGGGGGCCGGCTAGATACGCAGTATTTT,CASSGAGGRLDTQYF
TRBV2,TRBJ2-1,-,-,TGTGCCAGCAGGGAGGGGGGGACCCGTTACAATGAGCAGTTCTTC,CASREGGTRYNEQFF
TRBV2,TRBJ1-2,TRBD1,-,TGTGCCAGCAGTGACGGGACAGGAGCCTATGGCTACACCTTC,CASSDGTGAYGYTF
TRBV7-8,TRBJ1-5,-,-,TGTGCCAGCAGCTCTAGTCACCCCAATCAGCCCCAGCATTTT,CASSSSHPNQPQHF
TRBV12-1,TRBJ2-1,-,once,TGTGCCAGCAGCGTACGACAGGGGAAGTCGGTTTATGAGCAGTTCTTC,CASSVRQGKSVYEQFF
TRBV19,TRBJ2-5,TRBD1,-,TGTGCCAGTAGTACGGGACAGGGACCTCAAGAGACCCAGTACTTC,CASSTGQGPQETQYF
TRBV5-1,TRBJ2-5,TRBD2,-,TGCGCCAGCAGCCCGGGACTAGCGGGAGAGAGAGAGACCCAGTACTTC,CASSPGLAGERETQYF
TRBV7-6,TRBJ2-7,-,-,TGTGCCAGCAGCTTAGTTCAATCAGGCGCCTTCTCCTACGAGCAGTACTTC,CASSLVQSGAFSYEQYF
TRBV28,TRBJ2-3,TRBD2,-,TGTGCCAGCAGTTTCCCGACTAGCGGGGGGATCACAGATACGCAGTATTTT,CASSFPTSGGITDTQYF
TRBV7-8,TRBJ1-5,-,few,TGTGCCAGCAGCTTAGGCTGGGGGGAGGAAAATCAGCCCCAGCATTTT,CASSLGWGEENQPQHF